Below are 8 T cell receptor beta chains sequenced from a single sample in a study of blood T cells in healthy people across ages. Using a J-beta primer mix together with a sample-barcoded 5' primer, a second PCR was run for 7 to 11 cycles. TCRdb passed the 5' RACE reads through MiXCR, listing each CDR3 protein once. The table shows about a million distinct CDR3 sequences, with about 48% occurring only once. Specimen: blood. These receptors originate from a man aged 25 to 40 in good health.

This clonotype was observed a single time. The rearrangement uses TRBV6-2 or TRBV6-3 and TRBJ2-5; 10 bases map to TRBD1. The length of the CDR3 is 16 residues. The junction had 10 bases not matched to a gene; V was cut back by 4 bases and J by 5 bases. Germline CDR1 and CDR2: MNHEY and SVGEGT. The CDR3 sequence is CASSSGTGVTGETQYF. CDR3 sequence (DNA): TGTGCCAGCAGTTCCGGGACAGGGGTTACTGGGGAGACCCAGTACTTC.

V usage is TRBV9 and J usage is TRBJ2-7; D gene uncertain. V lost 0 bases, J lost 0 bases, and 7 bases lay in between. Germline CDR1 reads SGDLS; CDR2 reads YYNGEE. The CDR3 covers 14 residues. CDR3 DNA sequence: TGTGCCAGCAGCGTAGCCGTAAACTCCTACGAGCAGTACTTC. Its translation: CASSVAVNSYEQYF. The entire variable domain, with the rest obtained from reference TRBV9 and TRBJ2-7, is as follows: DSGVTQTPKHLITATGQRVTLRCSPRSGDLSVYWYQQSLDQGLQFLIQYYNGEERAKGNILERFSAQQFPDLHSELNLSSLELGDSALYFCASSVAVNSYEQYFGPGTRLTVT.

The sample holds many counts of this clonotype. V and J are TRBV9 and TRBJ2-1; unclear D gene. This CDR3 is built from 14 residues. V was trimmed by 0 bases and J by 2 bases, leaving 6 bases between them. Germline assignment: CDR1 SGDLS and CDR2 YYNGEE. In nucleotides, the CDR3 is TGTGCCAGCAGCGTAGCTGAAGCCTACAATGAGCAGTTCTTC. As protein: CASSVAEAYNEQFF.

This clonotype was observed at least ten times. The chain combines TRBV12-3 or TRBV12-4 with TRBJ2-1; 12 bases agree with TRBD2. This CDR3 has 14 amino acids. The ends lost 5 bases at V and 10 bases at J; junction bases unmatched: 6. CDR3 DNA: TGTGCCAGCAGTATCCTAGCGGGGGGGCGGGAGCAGTTCTTC. The encoded protein is CASSILAGGREQFF.

The chain carries TRBV7-2 and TRBJ2-3; possibly TRBD1 or TRBD2 for D (5 bases each). Trimming took off 4 bases at V and 2 bases at J, with 16 bases between the two ends. The CDR3 contains 16 residues. Per the germline V gene, CDR1 is SGHTA and CDR2 is FQGNSA. The CDR3 DNA is TGTGCCAGCAGCTGGCCCGGGGCTAGCACCACAGATACGCAGTATTTT. It yields the protein CASSWPGASTTDTQYF.

CDR3 coding DNA: TGCAGTGCTACTAGGGCGTTGGGAGAGACCCAGTACTTC. Amino acids: CSATRALGETQYF. The chain uses TRBV20-1 and TRBJ2-5; D is unclear. V was trimmed by 4 bases and J by 4 bases, leaving 13 bases between them. Looked up from germline, CDR1 is DFQATT and CDR2 is SNEGSKA (reference sequence). The CDR3 is 13 amino acids.

V usage is TRBV19 and J usage is TRBJ2-1, with 9 bases matching TRBD2. The CDR3 runs to 18 residues. Germline V gene lookup returns CDR1 LNHDA and CDR2 SQIVND (reference sequence). V was clipped by 6 bases and J by 6 bases; unmatched bases: 18. The CDR3 region is CASRDAGGNTRSGNEQFF. The CDR3 DNA reads TGTGCCAGTAGGGATGCGGGGGGGAATACTCGATCGGGCAATGAGCAGTTCTTC.

The chain uses TRBV7-2 and TRBJ2-3; D not certain. V was shortened by 6 bases and J by 4 bases, with 17 bases between the two germline ends. The CDR3 is made up of 15 amino acids. Germline CDR1 and CDR2: SGHTA and FQGNSA. The CDR3 here is CASRARSSTADTQYF. The CDR3 DNA follows: TGTGCCAGCAGGGCCCGGTCTTCCACGGCAGATACGCAGTATTTT. Combining the CDR3 with reference TRBV7-2 and TRBJ2-3 gives the whole variable domain GAGVSQSPSNKVTEKGKDVELRCDPISGHTALYWYRQSLGQGLEFLIYFQGNSAPDKSGLPSDRFSAERTGGSVSTLTIQRTQQEDSAVYLCASRARSSTADTQYFGPGTRLTVL.